Shown below are 16 T cell receptor beta chains from a single sample sequenced in a study of Graves' ophthalmopathy and Graves' hyperthyroidism (dated by TCRdb to 2016 to 2018). TCRdb shows the sequencer as Illumina HiSeq 2000. For repertoire sequencing, TCR beta CDR3 regions were amplified from RNA transcripts. The first round was an RT-PCR using HTBI primers with the Qiagen OneStep RT-PCR kit, and this first round was followed by a second-round multiplex PCR, then size selection and purification. The public sequencing data were trimmed at Q25 with fastp and processed into clonotypes with MiXCR by TCRdb, which kept only in-frame beta chains. Here each entry gathers all rows of one CDR3 protein and keeps the most common genes and DNA. The sample table lists 680,000 or so distinct CDR3 sequences, 22% of them with a count of one. The ten largest clones take up 7.1% of the sample. Source material: peripheral blood. These receptors were collected from a woman under 30 with stable Graves' hyperthyroidism. Some clones in this sample may be carry-over from other donors' samples. Donor details come from another sample of the same person, matched by shared clones.

In its sample, this clonotype was seen a few times. The gene calls are TRBV11-1 and TRBJ2-2; D not resolved. The CDR3 consists of 15 residues. Looked up from germline, CDR1 is SGHAT and CDR2 is FQDESV (reference sequence). V was pared by 1 base and J by 0 bases, with 6 bases between. The CDR3 reads CASSLEAANTGELFF. DNA for the CDR3: TGTGCCAGCAGCTTAGAAGCAGCGAACACCGGGGAGCTGTTTTTT.

The rearrangement uses TRBV12-3 or TRBV12-4 and TRBJ2-7; D is possibly TRBD1 (7 bases). The CDR3 contains 18 residues. V was clipped by 1 base and J by 0 bases, with 19 bases between them. The DNA for the CDR3 is TGTGCCAGCAGTTTAGTTGCAGGGGGGCTCCCCTTCTCCTACGAGCAGTACTTC. Amino acid sequence: CASSLVAGGLPFSYEQYF.

This clonotype was seen ten or more times. The V gene is TRBV12-5, the J gene TRBJ2-7; D is uncertain. V lost 2 bases, J lost 5 bases, and 10 bases lay in between. The CDR3 has 13 amino acids. Per the germline V gene, CDR1 is LGHNT and CDR2 is FRNRAP. This CDR3 is CASGLFLGNEQYF. Written as DNA, the CDR3 is TGTGCTAGTGGTTTGTTTTTAGGGAACGAGCAGTACTTC. Complete variable domain (other parts from reference TRBV12-5 and TRBJ2-7): DARVTQTPRHKVTEMGQEVTMRCQPILGHNTVFWYRQTMMQGLELLAYFRNRAPLDDSGMPKDRFSAEMPDATLATLKIQPSEPRDSAVYFCASGLFLGNEQYFGPGTRLTVT.

This clonotype was detected many times. The rearrangement joins TRBV7-9 to TRBJ2-5, with unresolved D. The CDR3 consists of 13 residues. CDR1 and CDR2 from the germline V gene are SEHNR and FQNEAQ (reference sequence). V was cut by 1 base and J by 7 bases, with 10 bases left in between. CDR3 sequence reads: CASSLVLWGTQYF. DNA of the CDR3: TGTGCCAGCAGCTTAGTTTTATGGGGGACCCAGTACTTC.

In this sample, this clonotype turned up many times. V usage is TRBV25-1 and J usage is TRBJ1-2; maybe TRBD1 (5 bases). This CDR3 is built from 14 residues. Trimming removed 2 bases from V and 3 bases from J, with 10 bases in between. CDR1 and CDR2 (germline): MGHDK, SYGVNS. This CDR3 reads CASSEHGGDYGYTF. The CDR3 bases are TGTGCCAGCAGTGAACACGGGGGTGACTATGGCTACACCTTC.

J is TRBJ1-1 and V is TRBV20-1; D remains ambiguous. There are 13 residues in the CDR3. V lost 3 bases, J lost 2 bases, and 10 bases lay in between. The V gene's germline CDR1 is DFQATT and CDR2 SNEGSKA (reference sequence). CDR3 in DNA: TGCAGTGCTAGCCAAAACCTTAACACTGAAGCTTTCTTT. Protein sequence: CSASQNLNTEAFF.

V is TRBV6-1 and J is TRBJ1-1, with D unresolved. The V gene's germline CDR1 is MNHNS and CDR2 SASEGT. There are 13 residues in the CDR3. Trimming took off 8 bases at V and 0 bases at J, with 10 bases between the two ends. CDR3 sequence: CASGGFMNTEAFF. DNA for the CDR3: TGTGCCAGCGGCGGATTCATGAACACTGAAGCTTTCTTT.

Only a few counts were recorded for this clonotype. The rearrangement links TRBV6-2 or TRBV6-3 to TRBJ1-2; D not certain. This CDR3 spans 11 amino acids. Trimming took off 7 bases at V and 2 bases at J, with 5 bases between the two ends. The germline V gene encodes CDR1 MNHEY and CDR2 SVGEGT. CDR3 nucleotides: TGTGCCAGCACGCCAAACTATGGCTACACCTTC. Translation gives CASTPNYGYTF.

This clonotype was observed at least ten times. The chain links TRBV7-3 to TRBJ2-5, with a possible D match to TRBD2 (6 bases). The CDR3 length is 15 residues. CDR1 is SGHTA, CDR2 FQGTGA, per germline. Trimming took off 2 bases at V and 5 bases at J, with 15 bases between the two ends. CDR3 sequence: CASSLDGRKLETQYF. In DNA, the CDR3 is TGTGCCAGCAGCTTAGATGGGAGGAAGCTGGAGACCCAGTACTTC.

There are a few counts of this clonotype. The chain joins TRBV12-3 or TRBV12-4 to TRBJ1-5, with 7 positions matching TRBD1. The CDR3 consists of 15 residues. V shed 4 bases, J shed 4 bases, and the junction held 7 bases outside the gene matches. CDR3 nucleotides: TGTGCCAGCAGTTCAGGACAGGAGGGTAATCAGCCCCAGCATTTT. Translating it yields CASSSGQEGNQPQHF.

The table lists this clonotype with many counts. The rearrangement links TRBV11-1 to TRBJ1-5, with unresolved D. CDR1 is SGHAT, CDR2 FQDESV, per germline (reference sequence). The CDR3 runs 16 residues. The V end was cut by 1 base, the J end by 3 bases, with 13 bases between. CDR3 protein: CASSLGLPPSNQPQHF. CDR3 nucleotides: TGTGCCAGCAGCTTAGGACTGCCCCCTTCCAATCAGCCCCAGCATTTT.

Only a few counts were recorded for this clonotype. This sequence joins TRBV19 and TRBJ2-7; D gene unclear. The CDR3 is made up of 12 amino acids. Germline loops: CDR1 LNHDA, CDR2 SQIVND (reference sequence). V shed 2 bases and J shed 7 bases, with 9 bases lying between them. CDR3 residues: CASSIHPREQYF. CDR3 DNA: TGTGCCAGTAGTATACACCCTAGGGAGCAGTACTTC.

This clonotype occurred many times. For the CDR3, the DNA is TGTGCCAGCAGGGGGACCGCGGGGACCCAGTACTTC. It yields the protein CASRGTAGTQYF. J is TRBJ2-5 and V is TRBV12-3 or TRBV12-4; D could derive from TRBD1 or TRBD2 (5 bases each). V shed 6 bases and J shed 7 bases, with 12 bases lying between them. This CDR3 has 12 residues.

This clonotype was observed at least ten times. The gene calls are TRBV27 and TRBJ1-1; 9 bases fit TRBD1. CDR1 is MNHEY and CDR2 is SMNVEV in the germline V gene (reference sequence). The CDR3 sequence is 13 residues long. Trimming took 5 bases from V and 7 from J; bases not matched to a gene: 5. CDR3 nucleotides: TGTGCCAGCAGTCTCGGGACAGGGAGTGAAGCTTTCTTT. Its protein product is CASSLGTGSEAFF.

This clonotype has at least ten counts. This rearrangement joins TRBV6-4 to TRBJ1-2; 9 bases are shared with TRBD1. Germline CDR1 and CDR2: MRHNA and SNTAGT. V lost 0 bases, J lost 6 bases, and 11 bases stayed unmatched. CDR3 size: 17 residues. Here the CDR3 reads CASSDSPRTGAINGYTF. In DNA, the CDR3 is TGTGCCAGCAGTGACTCGCCCCGGACAGGGGCAATCAATGGCTACACCTTC.

This clonotype was observed a handful of times. The chain is built from TRBV19 and TRBJ2-2; D not resolved. The CDR3 sequence is 15 residues long. V was pared by 6 bases and J by 3 bases, with 14 bases between. Germline V lookup: CDR1 LNHDA, CDR2 SQIVND (reference sequence). CDR3 DNA sequence: TGTGCCAGTAGCCCCGAGCAGAGAGACACCGGGGAGCTGTTTTTT. It is translated as CASSPEQRDTGELFF.